These T cell receptor beta chains were read from a single sample in a study of blood T cell repertoires in COVID-19. Using immunoSEQ multiplex PCR, the repertoire was profiled, and TCRdb retains in-frame clones only, with some absent. Of some 99,000 clones in the sample, roughly 83% were seen once. Sequencing input: peripheral blood. These receptors were taken from a woman aged 55-70 years with acute or convalescent COVID-19. CDR3s include the opening cysteine and the closing phenylalanine or tryptophan. A D gene is named only where the DNA matches it firmly. A row's size may be missing; if present it is once, few, many or a size class.

TRBV27	NA	TRBJ2-7	NA	CASSLEGGGAEQYF	TGTGCCAGCAGTTTAGAGGGCGGAGGGGCGGAGCAGTACTTC
TRBV5-4	NA	TRBJ1-4	NA	CASSLAGGTTNEKLFF	TGTGCCAGCAGCTTGGCCGGCGGGACAACTAATGAAAAACTGTTTTTT
TRBV14	NA	TRBJ1-1	NA	CASSPGTEAFF	TGTGCCAGCAGCCCCGGCACTGAAGCTTTCTTT
TRBV30	NA	TRBJ1-2	NA	CAWSAGVGQQSSYGYTF	TGTGCCTGGAGTGCAGGGGTCGGACAGCAAAGCTCCTATGGCTACACCTTC
TRBV3-1/TRBV3-2	few	TRBJ2-1	NA	CASSLRTVDEQFF	TGTGCCAGCAGCTTAAGAACGGTGGATGAGCAGTTCTTC
TRBV5-1	NA	TRBJ1-4	NA	CASSREANEKLFF	TGCGCCAGCAGCCGGGAGGCTAATGAAAAACTGTTTTTT
TRBV6-5	NA	TRBJ1-2	TRBD1	CASSYDRVATDYGYTF	TGTGCCAGCAGTTACGACAGGGTGGCTACTGACTATGGCTACACCTTC
TRBV7-2	NA	TRBJ2-1	NA	CASSLASSYNEQFF	TGTGCCAGCAGCTTAGCTAGCTCCTACAATGAGCAGTTCTTC
TRBV29-1	NA	TRBJ1-2	TRBD1	CSVGDRDPTF	TGCAGCGTTGGGGACAGGGATCCCACCTTC
TRBV19	once	TRBJ2-5	NA	CNGGQGRQETQYF	TGTAACGGGGGGCAGGGGAGGCAAGAGACCCAGTACTTC
TRBV25-1	NA	TRBJ2-3	TRBD1	CASSERGQDTQYF	TGTGCCAGCAGTGAAAGGGGGCAAGATACGCAGTATTTT
TRBV24-1	NA	TRBJ2-2	NA	CATSIQGYTGELFF	TGTGCCACCAGTATTCAGGGGTACACCGGGGAGCTGTTTTTT
TRBV28	NA	TRBJ1-2	NA	CASSPGGANYGYTF	TGTGCCAGCAGTCCCGGCGGGGCGAACTATGGCTACACCTTC
TRBV4-1	NA	TRBJ2-3	NA	CASSLAGASTDTQYF	TGCGCCAGCAGCTTAGCAGGGGCCAGCACAGATACGCAGTATTTT
TRBV25-1	NA	TRBJ2-3	TRBD2	CASSEIGGTRGADTQYF	TGTGCCAGCAGTGAAATCGGGGGGACCCGAGGTGCAGATACGCAGTATTTT
TRBV21-1	NA	TRBJ1-2	NA	CASSKDLRVSGYTF	TGTGCCAGCAGCAAAGATCTCCGGGTGTCGGGGTACACCTTC
TRBV25-1	NA	TRBJ2-2	TRBD1	CASDAGTANTGELFF	TGTGCCAGCGACGCCGGGACAGCGAACACCGGGGAGCTGTTTTTT
TRBV28	NA	TRBJ1-5	NA	CASSSPGDQPQHF	TGTGCCAGCAGTTCGCCAGGGGATCAGCCCCAGCATTTT
TRBV10-1	NA	TRBJ2-1	NA	CASSTRGVHNEQFF	TGCGCCAGCTCGACCAGGGGAGTCCACAATGAGCAGTTCTTC
TRBV23-1	NA	TRBJ1-6	NA	CASSKGGSPLHF	TGCGCCAGCAGTAAAGGGGGTTCACCCCTCCACTTT
TRBV5-1	NA	TRBJ1-2	NA	CASSPARVNYGYTF	TGCGCCAGCAGCCCCGCCAGGGTAAACTATGGCTACACCTTC
TRBV28	NA	TRBJ2-2	NA	CASHPDSYAVGLFF	TGTGCCAGCCATCCGGACAGTTACGCGGTGGGGCTGTTTTTT
TRBV7-9	NA	TRBJ2-7	NA	CASRSGGSYEQYF	TGTGCCAGCAGAAGTGGAGGATCCTACGAGCAGTACTTC
TRBV5-4	NA	TRBJ2-7	NA	CASSYPGGVEQYF	TGTGCCAGCAGCTATCCCGGAGGGGTTGAGCAGTACTTC
TRBV12-5	NA	TRBJ2-7	NA	CASGLGQGSYEQYF	TGTGCTAGTGGTTTAGGGCAGGGCTCCTACGAGCAGTACTTC
TRBV6-2/TRBV6-3	once	TRBJ2-4	NA	CASSYSGEVKNIQYF	TGTGCCAGCAGTTACTCCGGGGAAGTCAAAAACATTCAGTACTTC
TRBV9	few	TRBJ2-3	NA	CASSLAHTDTQYF	TGTGCCAGCAGCTTAGCCCACACAGATACGCAGTATTTT
TRBV28	NA	TRBJ2-2	TRBD2	CASRLGDYPLTGELFF	TGTGCCAGCAGGCTGGGGGACTATCCGTTGACCGGGGAGCTGTTTTTT
TRBV27	few	TRBJ1-2	NA	CASSLNGPRGANYGYTF	TGTGCCAGCAGTCTAAACGGGCCACGGGGGGCGAACTATGGCTACACCTTC
TRBV6-5	NA	TRBJ2-1	TRBD2	CASRALAGGGNEQFF	TGTGCCAGCAGGGCACTAGCGGGAGGTGGTAATGAGCAGTTCTTC
TRBV14	few	TRBJ2-7	NA	CASSQASSHEQYF	TGTGCCAGCAGCCAAGCAAGTAGCCACGAGCAGTACTTC
TRBV5-1	NA	TRBJ2-3	TRBD2	CASNTGGQTDTQYF	TGCGCCAGCAATACGGGAGGGCAGACAGATACGCAGTATTTT
TRBV28	NA	TRBJ2-7	NA	CASSINGLNYEQYF	TGTGCCAGCAGTATCAATGGACTGAACTACGAGCAGTACTTC
TRBV7-2	NA	TRBJ1-5	NA	CASSFGPAQGEPQHF	TGTGCCAGCAGCTTCGGCCCCGCCCAAGGAGAGCCCCAGCATTTT
TRBV2	NA	TRBJ2-5	TRBD2	CASSLSGVSAETQYF	TGTGCCAGCAGCCTTAGCGGGGTCTCGGCAGAGACCCAGTACTTC
TRBV5-4	NA	TRBJ2-1	TRBD2	CASTVDGGGFHEQFF	TGTGCCAGCACCGTCGACGGCGGGGGGTTTCATGAGCAGTTCTTC
TRBV27	NA	TRBJ2-5	TRBD1	CASSLNGGQGRGSYF	TGTGCCAGCAGTTTAAATGGGGGACAGGGGCGCGGGTCGTACTTC
TRBV28	NA	TRBJ2-5	TRBD2	CASSPAGGRQTQYF	TGTGCCAGCAGTCCAGCGGGAGGAAGGCAGACCCAGTACTTC
TRBV7-6	once	TRBJ1-4	NA	CASSRGGVATNEKLFF	TGTGCCAGCAGCCGCGGGGGAGTGGCAACTAATGAAAAACTGTTTTTT
TRBV7-3	NA	TRBJ1-4	TRBD1	CASSPTRRDRGREKLFF	TGTGCCAGCAGCCCAACAAGGAGGGACAGGGGGCGTGAAAAACTGTTTTTT
TRBV25-1	NA	TRBJ2-1	NA	CASIKSGSYNEQFF	TGTGCCAGCATTAAAAGCGGCAGTTACAATGAGCAGTTCTTC
TRBV7-7	NA	TRBJ2-1	TRBD2	CASRYSGSLSNEQFF	TGTGCTAGCAGATATAGCGGGAGCCTCTCCAATGAGCAGTTCTTC
TRBV6-5	NA	TRBJ2-7	NA	CASSDPGGRDEQYF	TGTGCCAGCAGCGACCCCGGCGGGCGCGACGAGCAGTACTTC
TRBV21-1	NA	TRBJ2-1	NA	CAIWTERSYNEQFF	TGTGCCATATGGACAGAGCGCTCCTACAATGAGCAGTTCTTC
TRBV5-5	few	TRBJ2-7	NA	CASSAARGGIYREQYF	TGTGCCAGCAGCGCGGCGAGGGGGGGCATATATCGCGAGCAGTACTTC
TRBV5-1	NA	TRBJ1-1	TRBD1	CASSRGTGANTEAFF	TGCGCCAGCAGCAGAGGAACAGGGGCGAACACTGAAGCTTTCTTT
TRBV11-2	NA	TRBJ1-2	NA	CASSLFSETHNYGYTF	TGTGCCAGCAGCTTATTTTCAGAGACACATAACTATGGCTACACCTTC
TRBV7-9	NA	TRBJ1-2	TRBD1	CASSPGQGVYGYTF	TGTGCCAGCAGTCCGGGACAGGGCGTCTATGGCTACACCTTC
TRBV4-3	NA	TRBJ2-7	TRBD2	CASSQTSGGYEQYF	TGCGCCAGCAGCCAAACTAGCGGGGGCTACGAGCAGTACTTC
TRBV3-1/TRBV3-2	NA	TRBJ2-2	NA	CASSQLTVSGELFF	TGTGCCAGCAGCCAACTTACGGTTTCCGGGGAGCTGTTTTTT
TRBV24-1	NA	TRBJ2-3	TRBD1	CATSDPGTGGPDTQYF	TGTGCCACCAGTGACCCCGGGACAGGGGGCCCAGATACGCAGTATTTT
TRBV4-1	NA	TRBJ2-7	NA	CASSQPPIHEQYF	TGCGCCAGCAGCCAACCCCCAATCCACGAGCAGTACTTC
TRBV24-1	NA	TRBJ2-7	TRBD2	CATSVSGSLHEQYF	TGTGCCACCAGTGTTAGCGGGAGTCTCCACGAGCAGTACTTC
TRBV7-9	NA	TRBJ2-2	NA	CASSLWGASTGELFF	TGTGCCAGCAGCTTATGGGGCGCCAGCACCGGGGAGCTGTTTTTT
TRBV3-1/TRBV3-2	NA	TRBJ2-5	NA	CASSQDLAQYF	TGTGCCAGCAGCCAAGACCTAGCCCAGTACTTC
TRBV7-2	NA	TRBJ2-7	TRBD2	CASSLQTPLGTSGTEQYF	TGTGCCAGCAGCTTACAGACCCCTCTGGGGACTAGCGGGACAGAGCAGTACTTC